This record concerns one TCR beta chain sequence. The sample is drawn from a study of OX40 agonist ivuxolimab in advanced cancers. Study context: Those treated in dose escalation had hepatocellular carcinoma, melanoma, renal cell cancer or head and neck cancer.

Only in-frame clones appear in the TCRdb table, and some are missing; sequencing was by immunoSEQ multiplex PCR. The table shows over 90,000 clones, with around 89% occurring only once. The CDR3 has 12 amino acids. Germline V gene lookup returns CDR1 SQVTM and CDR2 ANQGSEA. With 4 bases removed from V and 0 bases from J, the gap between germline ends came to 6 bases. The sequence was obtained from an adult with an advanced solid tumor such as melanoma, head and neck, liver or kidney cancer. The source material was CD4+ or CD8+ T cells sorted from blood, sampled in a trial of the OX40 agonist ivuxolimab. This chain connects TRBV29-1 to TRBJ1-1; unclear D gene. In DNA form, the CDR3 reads TGCAGCGTTGTAAGACTGAACACTGAAGCTTTCTTT. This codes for CSVVRLNTEAFF. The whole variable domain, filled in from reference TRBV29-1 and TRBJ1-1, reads SAVISQKPSRDICQRGTSLTIQCQVDSQVTMMFWYRQQPGQSLTLIATANQGSEATYESGFVIDKFPISRPNLTFSTLTVSNMSPEDSSIYLCSVVRLNTEAFFGQGTRLTVV.